The 12 T cell receptor beta chains listed next were all sequenced from one sample in a study of a mutant IDH1 vaccine in newly diagnosed glioma (dated by TCRdb to 2020 to 2022). Per the publication, the time point label means: week 47, end of study. A 20-mer mutant IDH1 peptide at 300 micrograms in Montanide made up each vaccine dose, which was injected subcutaneously together with topical imiquimod. The library was produced with the immunoSEQ multiplex PCR assay. Entries here come from immuneACCESS through TCRdb and include only in-frame sequences with V and J called. Some clones fail to appear in such tables; in the studies checked, an unresolved V gene covers under half of the shortfall, and the cause of the remainder is unknown. This sample has tens of thousands of clones in its table, and around 86% of those were observed once. The ten largest account for approximately 3.2% of the sample. No antigen has been assigned to these receptors.

The source was PBMCs, collected from a glioma patient whose treatment included an IDH1 peptide vaccine. The source is a woman aged 50 to 60 with glioma.

The chain recombines TRBV5-1 with TRBJ2-7; TRBD2 might be the D (5 bases). The CDR3 consists of 14 residues. The germline gives CDR1 SGHRS, CDR2 YFSETQ. Trimming took 2 bases from V and 1 from J, leaving 10 bases between them. CDR3 sequence: CASSFEGSSYEQYF. CDR3 nucleotides: TGCGCCAGCAGCTTCGAGGGCTCTTCCTACGAGCAGTACTTC.

The J gene is TRBJ1-1, the V gene TRBV7-6; D is unresolved. Trimming stripped 2 bases from V and 1 base from J, with 5 bases between. The CDR3 contains 13 residues. Germline V gene data show CDR1 as SGHVS and CDR2 as FNYEAQ. For the CDR3, the DNA is TGTGCCAGCAGCTTATCAAAGAACACTGAAGCTTTCTTT. Its translation: CASSLSKNTEAFF.

As regards this clone: Compared with germline, one end of the junction differs, possibly owing to a read error. The chain couples TRBV7-7 to TRBJ2-5; 9 nucleotides match TRBD1. Germline V lookup: CDR1 SSHAT, CDR2 FNYEAQ (reference sequence). The CDR3 contains 17 residues. DNA for the CDR3: TGTGCTAGCAGCTTAACAAACTCCGGGACAGGGAAAGAGACCCAGTACTTC. Protein: CASSLTNSGTGKETQYF. The entire variable domain, with the rest obtained from reference TRBV7-7 and TRBJ2-5, is as follows: GAGVSQSPRYKVTKRGQDVTLRCDPISSHATLYWYQQALGQGPEFLTYFNYEAQPDKSGLPSDRFSAERPEGSISTLTIQRTEQRDSAMYRCASSLTNSGTGKETQYFGPGTRLLVL.

The table lists this clone with a count of one. The chain combines TRBV9 with TRBJ2-6, with D tentatively TRBD2 (5 bases). From germline, CDR1 is SGDLS and CDR2 YYNGEE. The V and J ends lost 0 bases and 2 bases respectively, with 9 bases between them. This CDR3 is built from 16 residues. The CDR3 DNA follows: TGTGCCAGCAGCGTAGATCCGGGGACTGGGGCCAACGTCCTGACTTTC. Translating it yields CASSVDPGTGANVLTF.

The gene calls are TRBV14 and TRBJ2-3, with 9 bases aligning to TRBD2. There are 13 residues in the CDR3. J gave up 11 bases and V 2 bases, and 5 bases lay outside the gene matches. Germline loops: CDR1 SGHDN, CDR2 FVKESK. The CDR3 bases are TGTGCCAGCAGCCAACCCCGGACTAGCGTGCAGTATTTT. Amino acids: CASSQPRTSVQYF.

The chain couples TRBV5-6 to TRBJ1-2, with TRBD1 as a possible D gene (6 bases). CDR3 length equals 14 residues. Per germline, CDR1 SGHDT and CDR2 YYEEEE. Trimming left V 6 bases short and J 4 bases short, with 16 bases between. This chain's CDR3 is CASTRSATGYGYTF. CDR3 DNA: TGTGCCAGCACTCGCTCAGCGACAGGCTATGGCTACACCTTC.

The table lists this clone with a few counts. The chain combines TRBV6-6 with TRBJ2-6; D gene unclear. The CDR3 totals 16 residues. The germline gives CDR1 MNHNY, CDR2 SVGAGI (reference sequence). V was pared by 2 bases and J by 0 bases, with 8 bases between. The CDR3 coding sequence is TGTGCCAGCAGTTACATCCAGACCTCTGGGGCCAACGTCCTGACTTTC. Its translation: CASSYIQTSGANVLTF.

This chain links TRBV7-2 with TRBJ1-1, with a weak D call TRBD1 (5 bases). Germline assignment: CDR1 SGHTA and CDR2 FQGNSA. Trimming removed 4 bases from V and 10 bases from J, with 19 bases in between. There are 14 residues in the CDR3. The CDR3 DNA reads as TGTGCCAGCAGCTCCTTAAGGCAGGGCCAGCGAGCTTTCTTT. The encoded protein is CASSSLRQGQRAFF.

This chain uses TRBV7-9 with TRBJ2-7; 9 positions agree with TRBD1. Trimming cost V 8 bases and J 4 bases; bases outside gene matches: 9. Germline V gene lookup returns CDR1 SEHNR and CDR2 FQNEAQ (reference sequence). This CDR3 is 14 amino acids long. CDR3 nucleotide sequence: TGTGCCAGCCAAGCCACGGGACAGGGTTACGAGCAGTACTTC. Residues: CASQATGQGYEQYF.

The chain is built from TRBV6-6 and TRBJ1-5; D remains ambiguous. The germline CDR1 and CDR2 sequences are MNHNY and SVGAGI (reference sequence). V was cut by 6 bases and J by 6 bases, with 9 bases left in between. CDR3 length equals 12 residues. The CDR3 protein is CASSLISQPQHF. The DNA for the CDR3 is TGTGCCAGCAGCCTAATCTCTCAGCCCCAGCATTTT.

This chain joins TRBV29-1 and TRBJ1-2; D call uncertain. V lost 1 base and J lost 8, with 11 bases in between. The CDR3 sequence is 12 residues long. CDR1 and CDR2 (germline): SQVTM, ANQGSEA. The CDR3 region has the DNA TGCAGCGTTGAAGGGTCCGGCGGCGGCTACACCTTC. Protein: CSVEGSGGGYTF.

The V gene is TRBV5-6, the J gene TRBJ2-2; D is uncertain. V was shortened by 4 bases and J by 7 bases, with 5 bases between the two germline ends. The CDR3 has 11 amino acids. From germline, CDR1 is SGHDT and CDR2 YYEEEE. CDR3 protein: CASSTYGELFF. The CDR3 DNA sequence: TGTGCCAGCAGCACGTACGGGGAGCTGTTTTTT.